This T cell receptor (beta chain) was profiled in a study of blood T cells in healthy people across ages (dated by TCRdb to about 2015). Looking at the study overall: Template switching captured roughly one uniquely barcoded TCR beta cDNA molecule per two T cells in model experiments. Using deep sequencing normalized with unique cDNA molecular identifiers, the study measured how TCR beta repertoire diversity changes with age. Donors were grouped into four age groups: young (average about 15 years), middle-aged (around 39), aged (around 62) and long-lived (roughly 80). To avoid experimental bias, donors of different ages were randomly spread across the sequencing lanes. Using the same blood draw, the study looked at two additional independent replicas of 1 million unique cDNA reads for two donors, one aged 18 to 29 and the other aged 80 or older. Paper-wide results and their limitations: Total diversity estimates from one million sequenced T cells were considered lower bounds and underestimates. Compared with the aged group, more naive CD4+ T cells, fewer expanded clones and increased TCR diversity were shown by the long-lived group, suggesting age selection. Observed TCR beta diversity correlated strongly with the percentage of naive T cells measured by flow cytometry. Because donor CMV infection status was unknown, age-related changes in expanded clonotypes were potentially confounded. Conclusive comparison of naive and antigen-experienced compartments was prevented by the profiling of bulk unsorted PBMCs. As age increased, observed TCR beta diversity per million T cells dropped in a roughly linear way, and a significant reduction was already evident by age around 41.

The CDR3 goes from the cysteine to the phenylalanine over 14 residues. The read is trimmed to its CDR3 DNA, 42 bases read in frame from base 1. Relative to germline, V is missing 4 bases and J is missing 1 base, with 3 bases of the junction outside any gene match. CDR1 MGHRA and CDR2 YSYEKL were looked up in the germline V gene. The method behind the library was 5' RACE. The second PCR ran for roughly 7 to 11 cycles and used a J-beta primer mix along with a sample-barcoded 5' primer. Each TCR beta cDNA molecule received a unique molecular identifier from a template-switch 5' adaptor carrying 12 random nucleotides. Each sample yielded at least 2.5 million CDR3-containing paired-end reads. First-strand cDNA synthesis was performed from all RNA using the Mint cDNA synthesis kit, with priming by a TRBC-specific oligonucleotide. Following uracil-DNA glycosylase treatment, a first 18-cycle PCR with universal primers M1SS and BC2_uni_R was performed on all cDNA. Per the source publication's procedure: Normalization of each sample was performed by random selection of 1 million high-quality reads, each carrying a distinct molecular identifier. Reads sharing molecular identifiers were discarded rather than binned into consensus sequences. CDR3 identification, clonotype clustering and error correction used MiTCR with a Q25 quality threshold and the strictest error-elimination algorithm. A nonparametric unseen species model using Euler transformation provided a lower-bound estimate of total TCR beta diversity. Using fastp at Q25 and MiXCR, TCRdb reprocessed the public reads and kept productive beta chains. For every CDR3 protein sequence, its rows merge into one entry that carries the most common genes and DNA. The V and J calls were determined by TCRdb, not by the authors. The sample includes roughly 1.9 million distinct CDR3 sequences, with about two fifths observed a single time. The ten largest make up about 21% of the sample.

The 39 donors, aged about 6 to 95 years, were systemically healthy Caucasian individuals from Russia. Each donor gave around 9 milliliters of peripheral blood, collected into EDTA-treated Vacutainer tubes. Ficoll-Paque density-gradient centrifugation was used to isolate PBMCs, with at least 7 million obtained per sample. Total RNA was extracted from PBMCs with Trizol reagent, with at least 6 micrograms obtained per sample. The percentages of naive CD45RAhigh/CD27high T cells were determined by flow cytometry on a PBMC aliquot from every donor. This clonotype was recorded a few times. What antigen it recognizes has not been identified. Per-base quality was not reported, and no clone a single base away is much larger than it.

The sequence was obtained from a human donor in good health. The sample consisted of blood. Recombination joined TRBV4-1 with TRBJ1-2, with 7 central nucleotides matching TRBD1. The DNA sequence is given as TGCGCCAGCAGCCGGGACAGTCTTAACTATGGCTACACCTTC. Translated, this is CASSRDSLNYGYTF.